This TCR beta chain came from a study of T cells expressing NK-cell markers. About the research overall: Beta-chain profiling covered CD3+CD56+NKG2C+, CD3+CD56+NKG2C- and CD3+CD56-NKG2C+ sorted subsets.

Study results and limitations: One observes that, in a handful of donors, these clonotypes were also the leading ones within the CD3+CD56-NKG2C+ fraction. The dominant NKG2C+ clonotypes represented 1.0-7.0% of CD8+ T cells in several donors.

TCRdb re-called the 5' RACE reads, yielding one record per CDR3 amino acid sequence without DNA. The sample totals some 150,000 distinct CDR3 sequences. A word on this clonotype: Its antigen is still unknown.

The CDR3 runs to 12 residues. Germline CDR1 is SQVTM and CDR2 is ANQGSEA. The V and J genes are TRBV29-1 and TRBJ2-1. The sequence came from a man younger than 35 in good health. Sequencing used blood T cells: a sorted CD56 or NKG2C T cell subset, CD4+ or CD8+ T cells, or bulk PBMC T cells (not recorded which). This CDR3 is CSVEDNYNEQFF.